The rows below give T cell receptor beta chains drawn from one sample of a study of T cell responses to AZD1222 COVID-19 vaccine. Profiling relied on immunoSEQ multiplex PCR, and the TCRdb table lists in-frame clones only, not all of them. Here the sample spans 250,000 to 300,000 clones, 90% to 95% being singletons. The starting material was peripheral blood, obtained 28 days after the second AZD1222 dose. The receptor set was obtained from an adult who received the AZD1222 COVID-19 vaccine. CDR3s include the opening cysteine and the closing phenylalanine or tryptophan. Each record gives: V gene, D gene, J gene, clone size, CDR3 DNA, CDR3 protein. D genes are given only for firm matches. Rows may omit the clone size; those that give it use once, few, many or a size class.

v_gene: TRBV14; d_gene: -; j_gene: TRBJ2-7; abundance: -; CDR3nt: TGTGCCAGCAGTAGACAGGTCGGGGTGGTGAGGTACTTC; CDR3aa: CASSRQVGVVRYF
v_gene: TRBV27; d_gene: -; j_gene: TRBJ1-5; abundance: -; CDR3nt: TGTGCCAGCAGTTTAAATCGGATTGGCAATCAGCCCCAGCATTTT; CDR3aa: CASSLNRIGNQPQHF
v_gene: TRBV11-2; d_gene: TRBD1; j_gene: TRBJ1-4; abundance: -; CDR3nt: TGTGCCAGCAGCTTATTCCTCCGGGACAGGGGGGGCGAAAAACTGTTTTTT; CDR3aa: CASSLFLRDRGGEKLFF
v_gene: TRBV6-1; d_gene: -; j_gene: TRBJ2-7; abundance: -; CDR3nt: TGTGCCAGCAGTGACCACTACGAGCAGTACTTC; CDR3aa: CASSDHYEQYF
v_gene: TRBV6-5; d_gene: -; j_gene: TRBJ2-7; abundance: -; CDR3nt: TGTGCCAGCATCCCTTCCAGGGACCGCTACGAGCAGTACTTC; CDR3aa: CASIPSRDRYEQYF
v_gene: TRBV9; d_gene: -; j_gene: TRBJ2-5; abundance: -; CDR3nt: TGTGCCAGCAGCGTAGGGGTTAGCGGTCAGGAGACCCAGTACTTC; CDR3aa: CASSVGVSGQETQYF
v_gene: TRBV3-1/TRBV3-2; d_gene: -; j_gene: TRBJ1-4; abundance: -; CDR3nt: TGTGCCAGCAGCTTCCCAGGGAGGGAAAAACTGTTTTTT; CDR3aa: CASSFPGREKLFF
v_gene: TRBV6-1; d_gene: TRBD2; j_gene: TRBJ2-3; abundance: once; CDR3nt: TGTGCCAGCAGTGGGACTAGCGGGAGGGTGAGCACAGATACGCAGTATTTT; CDR3aa: CASSGTSGRVSTDTQYF
v_gene: TRBV2; d_gene: -; j_gene: TRBJ1-5; abundance: -; CDR3nt: TGTGCCAGCAGTGTCCGAGGGGTTAGCAATCAGCCCCAGCATTTT; CDR3aa: CASSVRGVSNQPQHF
v_gene: TRBV7-9; d_gene: -; j_gene: TRBJ2-2; abundance: -; CDR3nt: TGTGCCAGCAGCTTAAACCGCGGCACCGGGGAGCTGTTTTTT; CDR3aa: CASSLNRGTGELFF
v_gene: TRBV10-1; d_gene: -; j_gene: TRBJ2-2; abundance: once; CDR3nt: TGCGCCAGCAGTGAGGCGGGGGCCGCGAACACCGGGGAGCTGTTTTTT; CDR3aa: CASSEAGAANTGELFF
v_gene: TRBV7-3; d_gene: TRBD1; j_gene: TRBJ2-2; abundance: -; CDR3nt: TGTGCCAGCAGCTGGGGACAGGGGGTCGGCGGGGAGCTGTTTTTT; CDR3aa: CASSWGQGVGGELFF
v_gene: TRBV28; d_gene: -; j_gene: TRBJ1-5; abundance: once; CDR3nt: TGTGCCAGCAGGCCGCGAGCAGGGAGCAATCAGCCCCAGCATTTT; CDR3aa: CASRPRAGSNQPQHF
v_gene: TRBV7-9; d_gene: -; j_gene: TRBJ1-1; abundance: few; CDR3nt: TGTGCCAGCAGCTTAGATCCGGGGGCGGGTGAAGCTTTCTTT; CDR3aa: CASSLDPGAGEAFF
v_gene: TRBV24-1; d_gene: -; j_gene: TRBJ1-5; abundance: -; CDR3nt: TGTGCCACCAGTGATACCACAGGGCCCTATAGCAATCAGCCCCAGCATTTT; CDR3aa: CATSDTTGPYSNQPQHF
v_gene: TRBV4-1; d_gene: -; j_gene: TRBJ2-5; abundance: -; CDR3nt: TGCGCCAGCAGCCAATCTGGGGGAAGAGAGACCCAGTACTTC; CDR3aa: CASSQSGGRETQYF
v_gene: TRBV6-5; d_gene: -; j_gene: TRBJ2-7; abundance: -; CDR3nt: TGTGCCAGCAGTTTGGATGGGGAGCAGTACTTC; CDR3aa: CASSLDGEQYF
v_gene: TRBV3-1/TRBV3-2; d_gene: -; j_gene: TRBJ2-7; abundance: -; CDR3nt: TGTGCCAGCAGCCAAGCCCAGGGGAAGCAGTACTTC; CDR3aa: CASSQAQGKQYF
v_gene: TRBV5-1; d_gene: -; j_gene: TRBJ1-1; abundance: -; CDR3nt: TGCGCCAGCAGACTTGCCCCCGGGAACACTGAAGCTTTCTTT; CDR3aa: CASRLAPGNTEAFF
v_gene: TRBV19; d_gene: -; j_gene: TRBJ1-1; abundance: -; CDR3nt: TGTGCCAGTAGTATAGACGGGGGCCCTGAAGCTTTCTTT; CDR3aa: CASSIDGGPEAFF
v_gene: TRBV6-2/TRBV6-3; d_gene: -; j_gene: TRBJ1-5; abundance: -; CDR3nt: TGTGCCAGCAGTTACTCGGGGGGCCTCAATCAGCCCCAGCATTTT; CDR3aa: CASSYSGGLNQPQHF
v_gene: TRBV20-1; d_gene: -; j_gene: TRBJ2-5; abundance: -; CDR3nt: TGCAGTGCCCAAGACCAGACCCAGTACTTC; CDR3aa: CSAQDQTQYF
v_gene: TRBV6-2/TRBV6-3; d_gene: -; j_gene: TRBJ1-1; abundance: once; CDR3nt: TGTGCCAGCAGTTATCTGGGTTGGGCTGAAGCTTTCTTT; CDR3aa: CASSYLGWAEAFF
v_gene: TRBV2; d_gene: -; j_gene: TRBJ2-7; abundance: -; CDR3nt: TGTGCCAGCACCATCCGGGGCCCTGGCTCCTACGAGCAGTACTTC; CDR3aa: CASTIRGPGSYEQYF
v_gene: TRBV2; d_gene: TRBD1; j_gene: TRBJ2-7; abundance: -; CDR3nt: TGTGCCAGCAGTGAATTTGGGACAGGGGGAGGGTACTTC; CDR3aa: CASSEFGTGGGYF
v_gene: TRBV2; d_gene: -; j_gene: TRBJ2-7; abundance: -; CDR3nt: TGTGCCAGCAGGCCCGGACTTAGCGACTACGAGCAGTACTTC; CDR3aa: CASRPGLSDYEQYF
v_gene: TRBV19; d_gene: TRBD1; j_gene: TRBJ1-3; abundance: once; CDR3nt: TGTGCCAGTAGTGCAAACAGGGGGCTAGCTGGAAACACCATATATTTT; CDR3aa: CASSANRGLAGNTIYF
v_gene: TRBV5-6; d_gene: -; j_gene: TRBJ1-4; abundance: -; CDR3nt: TGTGCCAGCAGCTTGTCGGGGGCGGGAGAAAAACTGTTTTTT; CDR3aa: CASSLSGAGEKLFF
v_gene: TRBV28; d_gene: -; j_gene: TRBJ1-2; abundance: -; CDR3nt: TGTGCCAGCAGCCAGTGGGACACCTTGGGCTATGGCTACACCTTC; CDR3aa: CASSQWDTLGYGYTF
v_gene: TRBV7-6; d_gene: TRBD2; j_gene: TRBJ2-1; abundance: -; CDR3nt: TGTGCCAGCAGCTTAGAAGCGGGAAGCTCCTACAATGAGCAGTTCTTC; CDR3aa: CASSLEAGSSYNEQFF
v_gene: TRBV3-1/TRBV3-2; d_gene: -; j_gene: TRBJ1-2; abundance: -; CDR3nt: TGTGCCAGCAGCCAGTACGAGGGGTCTCAGCGTTACACCTTC; CDR3aa: CASSQYEGSQRYTF
v_gene: TRBV12-2; d_gene: -; j_gene: TRBJ2-1; abundance: -; CDR3nt: TGTGCAAGTCGCTTAGCGGCGGGAGGGCCGGACAATGAGCAGTTCTTC; CDR3aa: CASRLAAGGPDNEQFF
v_gene: TRBV20-1; d_gene: TRBD2; j_gene: TRBJ2-7; abundance: -; CDR3nt: TGCAGTGCTAGTCGACTAGCGGGAAGCTCCTACGAGCAGTACTTC; CDR3aa: CSASRLAGSSYEQYF
v_gene: TRBV3-1/TRBV3-2; d_gene: -; j_gene: TRBJ1-6; abundance: -; CDR3nt: TGTGCCAGCAGCCGGGGGACGGCCTATAATTCACCCCTCCACTTT; CDR3aa: CASSRGTAYNSPLHF
v_gene: TRBV28; d_gene: TRBD1; j_gene: TRBJ1-4; abundance: -; CDR3nt: TGTGCCAGCAGCCCGGGACAGGGAAGTGAAAAACTGTTTTTT; CDR3aa: CASSPGQGSEKLFF
v_gene: TRBV28; d_gene: -; j_gene: TRBJ1-4; abundance: -; CDR3nt: TGTGCCAGCAGTCCCCCGGCGGCTAATATGGAAAAGGGAAAACTGTTTTTT; CDR3aa: CASSPPAANMEKGKLFF
v_gene: TRBV19; d_gene: TRBD1; j_gene: TRBJ1-2; abundance: -; CDR3nt: TGTGCCAGTAGTATCATGGGGACAGGCGACTCTAACTATGGCTACACCTTC; CDR3aa: CASSIMGTGDSNYGYTF
v_gene: TRBV9; d_gene: TRBD1; j_gene: TRBJ1-2; abundance: -; CDR3nt: TGTGCCAGCAGCGCAGAGACAGGGATCGGTGGCTACACCTTC; CDR3aa: CASSAETGIGGYTF
v_gene: TRBV7-9; d_gene: -; j_gene: TRBJ1-3; abundance: -; CDR3nt: TGTGCCAGCAGCTTACGGGGAGGGTCGGGAAACACCATATATTTT; CDR3aa: CASSLRGGSGNTIYF
v_gene: TRBV29-1; d_gene: -; j_gene: TRBJ2-7; abundance: -; CDR3nt: TGCAGCGTCCATTCGCCCCCGGGACACCTCTACGAGCAGTACTTC; CDR3aa: CSVHSPPGHLYEQYF
v_gene: TRBV2; d_gene: -; j_gene: TRBJ2-5; abundance: -; CDR3nt: TGTGCCAGCAGTGATGACTACCAAGATACCCAGTACTTC; CDR3aa: CASSDDYQDTQYF
v_gene: TRBV14; d_gene: -; j_gene: TRBJ2-2; abundance: -; CDR3nt: TGTGCCAGCAGCCTGGGCCCTGGGGGCACCGGGGAGCTGTTTTTT; CDR3aa: CASSLGPGGTGELFF